These T cell receptor beta chains were read from a single sample in a study of T cells in Graves' hyperthyroidism and ophthalmopathy. TCRdb fed the multiplex PCR reads into MiXCR, producing one record per CDR3 protein. The sample lists 550,000 to 800,000 distinct CDR3 sequences, roughly 17% occurring once. Sequenced input: blood. Receptor source: a man in his fifties or sixties with Graves' hyperthyroidism. CDR3s include the opening cysteine and the closing phenylalanine or tryptophan. Fields, in order: J gene, D gene, V gene, clone size, CDR3 length, CDR3 protein, CDR3 DNA. The D gene is left open where the match is weak. The size entry is marked missing in some rows and otherwise reads once, few, many or a size class.

j_gene: TRBJ2-1
d_gene: .
v_gene: TRBV7-8
abundance: many
len: 17
CDR3aa: CASSLGGGLGPYNEQFF
CDR3nt: TGTGCCAGCAGCTTAGGAGGAGGGCTGGGTCCCTACAATGAGCAGTTCTTC

j_gene: TRBJ1-4
d_gene: .
v_gene: TRBV10-3
abundance: .
len: 14
CDR3aa: CATQRGEAGEKLFF
CDR3nt: TGTGCCACTCAACGGGGGGAGGCTGGTGAAAAACTGTTTTTT

j_gene: TRBJ1-5
d_gene: .
v_gene: TRBV28
abundance: many
len: 15
CDR3aa: CASSPGPLSNQPQHF
CDR3nt: TGTGCCAGCAGTCCAGGGCCTCTCTCCAATCAGCCCCAGCATTTT

j_gene: TRBJ2-2
d_gene: .
v_gene: TRBV7-8
abundance: .
len: 15
CDR3aa: CASSFRTYKTGELFF
CDR3nt: TGTGCCAGCAGCTTCCGGACATACAAAACCGGGGAGCTGTTTTTT

j_gene: TRBJ2-1
d_gene: TRBD2
v_gene: TRBV5-1
abundance: few
len: 16
CDR3aa: CASRPKTSGTLNEQFF
CDR3nt: TGCGCCAGCAGGCCTAAAACTAGCGGGACCCTCAATGAGCAGTTCTTC

j_gene: TRBJ1-3
d_gene: .
v_gene: TRBV9
abundance: .
len: 15
CDR3aa: CASSGDGNSGNTIYF
CDR3nt: TGTGCCAGCAGTGGAGACGGCAACTCTGGAAACACCATATATTTT

j_gene: TRBJ2-5
d_gene: TRBD1
v_gene: TRBV7-2
abundance: many
len: 16
CDR3aa: CASSPRTGRGEETQYF
CDR3nt: TGTGCCAGCAGCCCCCGGACAGGGAGAGGGGAAGAGACCCAGTACTTC

j_gene: TRBJ1-1
d_gene: .
v_gene: TRBV18
abundance: many
len: 13
CDR3aa: CASSPSRLTEAFF
CDR3nt: TGTGCCAGCTCACCAAGCCGGCTCACTGAAGCTTTCTTT

j_gene: TRBJ1-3
d_gene: .
v_gene: TRBV6-1
abundance: many
len: 16
CDR3aa: CASSDRAQGSGNTIYF
CDR3nt: TGTGCCAGCAGTGATCGCGCTCAGGGGTCTGGAAACACCATATATTTT

j_gene: TRBJ1-1
d_gene: .
v_gene: TRBV2
abundance: many
len: 14
CDR3aa: CASSDLILNTEAFF
CDR3nt: TGTGCCAGCAGTGACTTGATTTTGAACACTGAAGCTTTCTTT

j_gene: TRBJ2-1
d_gene: .
v_gene: TRBV27
abundance: many
len: 15
CDR3aa: CASSLGLNLGNEQFF
CDR3nt: TGTGCCAGCAGTTTAGGACTTAACCTTGGGAATGAGCAGTTCTTC

j_gene: TRBJ1-4
d_gene: TRBD1
v_gene: TRBV5-4
abundance: .
len: 14
CDR3aa: CASSQQDRAEKLFF
CDR3nt: TGTGCCAGCTCCCAACAGGACAGGGCCGAAAAACTGTTTTTT

j_gene: TRBJ2-3
d_gene: TRBD1
v_gene: TRBV19
abundance: few
len: 15
CDR3aa: CASSISGGEADTQYF
CDR3nt: TGTGCCAGTAGTATATCAGGGGGCGAAGCAGATACGCAGTATTTT

j_gene: TRBJ1-3
d_gene: .
v_gene: TRBV27
abundance: few
len: 14
CDR3aa: CASGPEASGNTIYF
CDR3nt: TGTGCCAGCGGCCCAGAGGCCTCTGGAAACACCATATATTTT